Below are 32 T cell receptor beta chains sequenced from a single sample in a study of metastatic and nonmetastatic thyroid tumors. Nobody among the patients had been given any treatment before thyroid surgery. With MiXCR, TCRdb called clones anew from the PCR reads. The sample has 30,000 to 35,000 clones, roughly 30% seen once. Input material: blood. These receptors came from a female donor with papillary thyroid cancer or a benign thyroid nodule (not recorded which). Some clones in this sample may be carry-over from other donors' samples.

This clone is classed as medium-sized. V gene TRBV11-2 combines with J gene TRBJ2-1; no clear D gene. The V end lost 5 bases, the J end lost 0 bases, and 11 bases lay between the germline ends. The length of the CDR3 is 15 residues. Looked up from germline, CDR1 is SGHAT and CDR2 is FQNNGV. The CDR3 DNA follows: TGTGCCAGCAGCCCACGGTTCAGCTCCTACAATGAGCAGTTCTTC. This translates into CASSPRFSSYNEQFF.

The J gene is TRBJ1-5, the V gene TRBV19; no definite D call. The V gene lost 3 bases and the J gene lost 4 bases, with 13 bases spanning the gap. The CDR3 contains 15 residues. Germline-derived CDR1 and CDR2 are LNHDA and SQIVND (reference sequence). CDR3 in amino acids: CASSIERRGNQPQHF. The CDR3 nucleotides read TGTGCCAGTAGTATTGAAAGACGGGGAAATCAGCCCCAGCATTTT. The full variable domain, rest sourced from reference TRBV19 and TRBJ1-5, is DGGITQSPKYLFRKEGQNVTLSCEQNLNHDAMYWYRQDPGQGLRLIYYSQIVNDFQKGDIAEGYSVSREKKESFPLTVTSAQKNPTAFYLCASSIERRGNQPQHFGDGTRLSIL.

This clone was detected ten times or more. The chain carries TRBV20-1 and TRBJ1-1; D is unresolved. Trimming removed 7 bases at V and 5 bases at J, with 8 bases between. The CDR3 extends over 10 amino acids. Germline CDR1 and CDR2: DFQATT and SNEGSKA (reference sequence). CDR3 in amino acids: CSVVTTEAFF. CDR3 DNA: TGCAGTGTGGTGACAACTGAAGCTTTCTTT.

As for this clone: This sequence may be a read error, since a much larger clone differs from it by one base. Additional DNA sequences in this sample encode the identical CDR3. CDR3 nucleotides: TGTGCCAGCACTCCCGGGGGCGGGGCGCCTTACAATGAGCAGTTCTTC. Protein: CASTPGGGAPYNEQFF. The chain employs TRBV28 and TRBJ2-1; the D gene could be TRBD1 or TRBD2 (6 bases each). Germline assignment: CDR1 MDHEN and CDR2 SYDVKM. This CDR3 region has 16 residues. The ends were cut back, 7 bases at V and 4 bases at J, with 20 bases in the middle.

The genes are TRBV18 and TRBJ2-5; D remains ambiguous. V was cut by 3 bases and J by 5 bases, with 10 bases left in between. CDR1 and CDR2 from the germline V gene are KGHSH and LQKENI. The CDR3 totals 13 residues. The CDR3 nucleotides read TGTGCCAGCTCACCTCAGAGGACGGAGACCCAGTACTTC. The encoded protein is CASSPQRTETQYF.

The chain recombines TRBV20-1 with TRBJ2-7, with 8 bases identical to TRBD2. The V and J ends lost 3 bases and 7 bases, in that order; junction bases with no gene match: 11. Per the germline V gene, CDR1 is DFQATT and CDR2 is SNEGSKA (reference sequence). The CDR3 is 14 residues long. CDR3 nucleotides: TGCAGTGCTAGCACGGGGGGGTCCCTATTTGAGCAGTACTTC. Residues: CSASTGGSLFEQYF.

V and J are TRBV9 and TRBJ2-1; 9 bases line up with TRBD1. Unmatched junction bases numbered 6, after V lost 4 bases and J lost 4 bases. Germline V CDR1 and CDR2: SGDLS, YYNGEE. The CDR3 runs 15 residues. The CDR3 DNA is TGTGCCAGCAGCACGACCGGGACAGGGTACAATGAGCAGTTCTTC. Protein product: CASSTTGTGYNEQFF.

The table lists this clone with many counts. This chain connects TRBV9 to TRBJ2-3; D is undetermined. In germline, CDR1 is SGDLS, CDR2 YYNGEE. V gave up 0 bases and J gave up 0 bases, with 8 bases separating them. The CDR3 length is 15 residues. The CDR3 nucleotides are TGTGCCAGCAGCGTAGATATAGTTAGCACAGATACGCAGTATTTT. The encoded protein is CASSVDIVSTDTQYF.

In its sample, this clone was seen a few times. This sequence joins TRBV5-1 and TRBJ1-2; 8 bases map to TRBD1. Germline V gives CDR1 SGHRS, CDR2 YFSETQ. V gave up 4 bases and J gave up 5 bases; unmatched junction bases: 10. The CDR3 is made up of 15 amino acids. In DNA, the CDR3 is TGCGCCAGCAGCCCCGGACAGGGTTTCGGTTATGGCTACACCTTC. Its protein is CASSPGQGFGYGYTF.

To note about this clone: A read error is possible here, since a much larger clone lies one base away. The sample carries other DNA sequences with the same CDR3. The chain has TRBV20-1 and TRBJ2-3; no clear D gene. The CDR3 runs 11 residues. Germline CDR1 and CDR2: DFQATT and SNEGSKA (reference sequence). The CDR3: CSGYETDTQYF. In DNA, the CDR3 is TGCAGCGGTTATGAAACAGATACGCAGTATTTT.

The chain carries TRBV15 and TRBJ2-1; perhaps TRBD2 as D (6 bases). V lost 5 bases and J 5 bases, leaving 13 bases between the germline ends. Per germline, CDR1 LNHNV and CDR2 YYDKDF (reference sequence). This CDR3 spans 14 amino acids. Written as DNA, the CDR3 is TGTGCCACCAGCGAGACTAGGGTTAACAATGAGCAGTTCTTC. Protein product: CATSETRVNNEQFF.

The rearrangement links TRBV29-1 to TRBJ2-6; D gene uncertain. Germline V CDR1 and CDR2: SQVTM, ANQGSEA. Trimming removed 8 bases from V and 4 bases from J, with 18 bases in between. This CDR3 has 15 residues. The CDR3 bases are TGCAGCTTACCTGATAGGTACCAAGGGGCCAACGTCCTGACTTTC. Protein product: CSLPDRYQGANVLTF.

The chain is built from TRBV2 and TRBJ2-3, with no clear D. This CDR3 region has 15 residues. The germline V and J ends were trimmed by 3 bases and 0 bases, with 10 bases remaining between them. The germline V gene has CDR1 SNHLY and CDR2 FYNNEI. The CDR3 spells CASSDLAPSTDTQYF. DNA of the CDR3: TGTGCCAGCAGTGATTTAGCCCCAAGCACAGATACGCAGTATTTT.

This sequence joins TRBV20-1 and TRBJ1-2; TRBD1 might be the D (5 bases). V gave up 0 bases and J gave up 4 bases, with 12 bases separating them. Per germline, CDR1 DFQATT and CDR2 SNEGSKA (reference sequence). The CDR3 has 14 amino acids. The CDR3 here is CSARDRGGGYGYTF. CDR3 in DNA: TGCAGTGCTAGAGATCGGGGGGGTGGCTATGGCTACACCTTC.

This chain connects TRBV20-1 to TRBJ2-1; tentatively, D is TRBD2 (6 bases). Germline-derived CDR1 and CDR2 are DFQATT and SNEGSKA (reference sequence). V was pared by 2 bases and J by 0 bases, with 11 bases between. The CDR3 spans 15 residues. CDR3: CSARPIAASYNEQFF. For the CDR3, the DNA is TGCAGTGCTAGACCCATAGCGGCCTCCTACAATGAGCAGTTCTTC.

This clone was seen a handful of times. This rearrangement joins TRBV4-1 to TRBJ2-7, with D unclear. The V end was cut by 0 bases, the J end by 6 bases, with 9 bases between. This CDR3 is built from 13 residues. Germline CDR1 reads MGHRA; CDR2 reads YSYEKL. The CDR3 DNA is TGCGCCAGCAGCCAAGAAATGAGTTCCGAGCAGTACTTC. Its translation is CASSQEMSSEQYF.

The CDR3 bases are TGCAGTGCTACCGCCGGGACAGGGGGCAATCAGCCCCAGCATTTT. Translating gives CSATAGTGGNQPQHF. The rearrangement links TRBV20-1 to TRBJ1-5, with 10 bases fitting TRBD1. The CDR3 loop spans 15 amino acids. Trimming took 4 bases from V and 2 from J; bases not matched to a gene: 5. Germline V CDR1 and CDR2: DFQATT, SNEGSKA (reference sequence).

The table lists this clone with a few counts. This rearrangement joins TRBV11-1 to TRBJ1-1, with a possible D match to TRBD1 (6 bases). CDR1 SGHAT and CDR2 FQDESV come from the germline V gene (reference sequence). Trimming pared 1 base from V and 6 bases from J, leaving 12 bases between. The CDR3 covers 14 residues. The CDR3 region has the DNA TGTGCCAGCAGCTTAGTGGGGGGCGCATCTGAAGCTTTCTTT. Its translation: CASSLVGGASEAFF.

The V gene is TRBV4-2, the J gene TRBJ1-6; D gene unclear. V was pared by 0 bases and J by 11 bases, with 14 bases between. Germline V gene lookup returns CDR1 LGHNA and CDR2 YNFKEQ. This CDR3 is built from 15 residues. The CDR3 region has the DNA TGTGCCAGCAGCCAAGAATGGGGAGCGGGAACACCCCTCCACTTT. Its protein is CASSQEWGAGTPLHF.

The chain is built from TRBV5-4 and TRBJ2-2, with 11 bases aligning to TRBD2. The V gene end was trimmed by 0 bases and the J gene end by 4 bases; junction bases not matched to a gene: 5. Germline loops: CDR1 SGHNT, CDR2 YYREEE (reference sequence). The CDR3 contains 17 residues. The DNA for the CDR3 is TGTGCCAGCAGCTTGGCCCGGGGACTAGCGGCCACCGGGGAGCTGTTTTTT. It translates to CASSLARGLAATGELFF. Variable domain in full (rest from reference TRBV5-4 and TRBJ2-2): ETGVTQSPTHLIKTRGQQVTLRCSSQSGHNTVSWYQQALGQGPQFIFQYYREEENGRGNFPPRFSGLQFPNYSSELNVNALELDDSALYLCASSLARGLAATGELFFGEGSRLTVL.

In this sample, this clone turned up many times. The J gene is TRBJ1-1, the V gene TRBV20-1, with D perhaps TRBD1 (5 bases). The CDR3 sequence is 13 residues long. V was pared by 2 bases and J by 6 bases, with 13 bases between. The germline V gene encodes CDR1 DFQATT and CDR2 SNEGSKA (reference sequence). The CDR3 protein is CSARQGHVAEAFF. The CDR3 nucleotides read TGCAGTGCTAGACAAGGACACGTGGCTGAAGCTTTCTTT.

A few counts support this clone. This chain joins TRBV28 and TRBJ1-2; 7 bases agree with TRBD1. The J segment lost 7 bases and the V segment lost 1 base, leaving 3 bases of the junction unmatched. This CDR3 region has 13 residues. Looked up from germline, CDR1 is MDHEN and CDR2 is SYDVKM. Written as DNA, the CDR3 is TGTGCCAGCAGTTTATCAGGGGGGAGTGGCTACACCTTC. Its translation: CASSLSGGSGYTF.

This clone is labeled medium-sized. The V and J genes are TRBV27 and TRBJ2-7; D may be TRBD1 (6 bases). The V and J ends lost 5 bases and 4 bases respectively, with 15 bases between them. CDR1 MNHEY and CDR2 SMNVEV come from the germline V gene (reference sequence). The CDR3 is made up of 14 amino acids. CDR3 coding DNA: TGTGCCAGCAGTATACAGGGAATTCGGTACGAGCAGTACTTC. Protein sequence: CASSIQGIRYEQYF.

CDR3 loop: CASSNLAGGGYEQFF. The CDR3, as DNA: TGTGCCAGCAGCAACCTAGCGGGAGGCGGCTATGAGCAGTTCTTC. This chain uses TRBV6-1 with TRBJ2-1, with TRBD2 identical over 11 bases. This CDR3 is built from 15 residues. The V gene's germline CDR1 is MNHNS and CDR2 SASEGT. V dropped 6 bases and J dropped 8; count of bases not matched to a gene: 9.

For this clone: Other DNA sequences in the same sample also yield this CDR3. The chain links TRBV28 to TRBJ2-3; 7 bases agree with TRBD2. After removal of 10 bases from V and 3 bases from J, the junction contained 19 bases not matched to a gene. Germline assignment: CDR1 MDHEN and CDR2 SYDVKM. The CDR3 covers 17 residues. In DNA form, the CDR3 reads TGTGCCACCTTGGGTCCAAGCGGGGAAAGGGATACAGATACGCAGTATTTT. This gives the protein CATLGPSGERDTDTQYF.

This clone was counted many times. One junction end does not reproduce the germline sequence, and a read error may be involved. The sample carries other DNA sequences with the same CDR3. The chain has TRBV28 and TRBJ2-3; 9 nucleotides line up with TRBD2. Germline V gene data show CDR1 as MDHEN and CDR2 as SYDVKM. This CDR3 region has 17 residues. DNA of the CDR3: TGTGCCAGCAGTCCATTGACTAGCGGAACACGGGAAGATACGCAATATTTT. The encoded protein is CASSPLTSGTREDTQYF.

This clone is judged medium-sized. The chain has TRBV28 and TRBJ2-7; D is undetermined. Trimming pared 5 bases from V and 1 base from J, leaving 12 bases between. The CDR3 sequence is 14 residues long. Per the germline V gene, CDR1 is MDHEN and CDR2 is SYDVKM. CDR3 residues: CASSDTTRSYEQYF. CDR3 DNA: TGTGCCAGCAGTGATACTACTCGATCCTACGAGCAGTACTTC.

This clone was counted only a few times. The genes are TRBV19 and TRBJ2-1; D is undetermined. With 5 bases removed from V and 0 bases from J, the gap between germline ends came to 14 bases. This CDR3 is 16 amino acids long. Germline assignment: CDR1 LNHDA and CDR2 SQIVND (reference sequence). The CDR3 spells CASSPGSASSYNEQFF. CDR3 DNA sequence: TGTGCCAGTAGTCCCGGTTCCGCAAGCTCCTACAATGAGCAGTTCTTC.

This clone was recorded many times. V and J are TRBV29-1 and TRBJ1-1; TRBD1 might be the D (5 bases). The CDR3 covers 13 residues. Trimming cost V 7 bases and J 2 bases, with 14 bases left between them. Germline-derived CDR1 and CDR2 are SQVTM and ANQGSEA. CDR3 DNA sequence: TGCAGCGGGACTGGACACCTAAACACTGAAGCTTTCTTT. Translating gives CSGTGHLNTEAFF. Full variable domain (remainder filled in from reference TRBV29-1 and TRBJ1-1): SAVISQKPSRDICQRGTSLTIQCQVDSQVTMMFWYRQQPGQSLTLIATANQGSEATYESGFVIDKFPISRPNLTFSTLTVSNMSPEDSSIYLCSGTGHLNTEAFFGQGTRLTVV.

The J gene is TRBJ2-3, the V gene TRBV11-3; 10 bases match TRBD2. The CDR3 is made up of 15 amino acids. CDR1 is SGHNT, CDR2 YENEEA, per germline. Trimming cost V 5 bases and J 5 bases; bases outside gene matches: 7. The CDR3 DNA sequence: TGTGCCAGCAGCAGAAGCGGGAGGGCCGAAGATACGCAGTATTTT. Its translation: CASSRSGRAEDTQYF.

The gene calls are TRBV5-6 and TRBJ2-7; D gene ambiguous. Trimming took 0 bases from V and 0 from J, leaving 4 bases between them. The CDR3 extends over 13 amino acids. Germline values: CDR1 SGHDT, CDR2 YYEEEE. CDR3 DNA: TGTGCCAGCAGCTTGGACTACTCCTACGAGCAGTACTTC. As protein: CASSLDYSYEQYF.

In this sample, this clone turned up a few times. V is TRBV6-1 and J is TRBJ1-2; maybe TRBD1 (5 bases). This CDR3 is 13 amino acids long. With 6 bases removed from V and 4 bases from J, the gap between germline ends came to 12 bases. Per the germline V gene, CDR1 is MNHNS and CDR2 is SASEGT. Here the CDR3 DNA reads TGTGCCAGCAGAGGGCAGGGAACCTATGGCTACACCTTC. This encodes CASRGQGTYGYTF.